This T cell receptor (beta chain) is from a study of tumor-infiltrating lymphocytes in primary liver carcinoma. Whole-study results and caveats: With p = 0.039, the top-250-clone fraction in tumors significantly exceeded that in blood. It was observed that only about 7-25% of the top clones appeared in every one of the five tumor regions.

Constant-region priming of approximately 500 ng total RNA yielded TCR beta cDNA. Sequencing libraries for TCR beta derived from three nested multiplex PCR rounds that used slightly modified ARM-PCR. TRBV1-TRBV30 forward and Cbeta reverse primers drove the first two approximately 11-cycle rounds. MiXCR was run by TCRdb on the multiplex PCR reads, yielding one entry per CDR3 protein. The table lists 100,000 or so distinct CDR3 sequences, roughly 85% of them singletons. This clonotype was detected many times. The antigen is undetermined. The CDR3 consists of 16 residues. Trimming left V 10 bases short and J 3 bases short, with 24 bases between. The germline CDR1 and CDR2 sequences are ENHRY and SYGVKD. From roughly 18-30 mg of unsorted bulk tissue, DNA and RNA were co-extracted together. Surgical resection was the treatment these patients received for primary liver carcinoma. Patients in the cohort were treatment-naive and living with chronic HBV infection.

The origin of this receptor is a man between 40 and 49 years old with primary liver carcinoma and hepatitis B virus infection. The J gene is TRBJ2-5, the V gene TRBV10-3, with D possibly being TRBD2 (5 bases). Sequencing was carried out using liver tumor tissue from sampling region 3. Subset noted: tumor region T3, left-lateral pole. CDR3 sequence (DNA): TGTGCCACCGAAACCGGGAAGTCGACAAGAAAAGAGACCCAGTACTTC. This codes for CATETGKSTRKETQYF.